Below are 9 T cell receptor beta chains sequenced from a single sample in a study of identical twins (dated by TCRdb to about 2016). Library construction relied on 5' RACE. Sequencing took place on an Illumina HiSeq 2000. The public reads were reprocessed in TCRdb via fastp at Q25 and MiXCR, keeping in-frame beta chains. All rows with the same CDR3 protein become a single entry with the most common DNA and genes. In this sample the table shows some 1,600,000 distinct CDR3 sequences, under 35% of which occur a single time. Approximately 0.25% of the sample comes from the top ten. The sequencing sample was made of cord blood. These receptor sequences come from a newborn girl in good health.

As DNA, the CDR3 is TGCAGTGCTAACAGGGGCTGCGAGCAGTACTTC. This codes for CSANRGCEQYF. The rearrangement links TRBV20-1 to TRBJ2-7; TRBD1 matches 7 bases. The CDR3 runs to 11 residues. CDR1 is DFQATT, CDR2 SNEGSKA, per germline (reference sequence). V was clipped by 4 bases and J by 6 bases; unmatched bases: 3.

This rearrangement joins TRBV10-3 to TRBJ2-1; no firm D call. Germline CDR1 and CDR2: ENHRY and SYGVKD. CDR3 size: 11 residues. Trimming removed 11 bases from V and 10 bases from J, with 15 bases in between. The DNA of the CDR3 is TGTGCCGTCGGGCCCTACTACGAGCAGTTCTTC. Translated: CAVGPYYEQFF.

This clonotype has just a few counts. V usage is TRBV12-3 or TRBV12-4 and J usage is TRBJ1-2, with D unclear. The germline V and J ends were trimmed by 6 bases and 4 bases, with 15 bases remaining between them. The CDR3 length is 14 residues. CDR3 coding DNA: TGTGCCAGCAGCCCCTTAGACGGCCTCTATGGCTACACCTTC. This encodes CASSPLDGLYGYTF.

The V call is TRBV5-1, the J call TRBJ1-2; 12 bases are shared with TRBD1. With 0 bases clipped from V and 4 bases from J, the junction kept 10 bases outside the gene matches. There are 18 residues in the CDR3. Germline V gene sequence: CDR1 SGHRS, CDR2 YFSETQ. DNA of the CDR3: TGCGCCAGCAGCTTGGTGGCTTGGGACAGGGGGCGTCCCTATGGCTACACCTTC. Translation: CASSLVAWDRGRPYGYTF.

A few counts support this clonotype. The chain has TRBV4-1 and TRBJ2-4; no clear D gene. There are 17 residues in the CDR3. The germline V gene has CDR1 MGHRA and CDR2 YSYEKL. Trimming shortened V by 4 bases and J by 0 bases, and 16 bases separated the two germline ends. CDR3 protein: CASSPTDPVLAKNIQYF. The CDR3 nucleotides read TGCGCCAGCAGCCCGACCGACCCGGTCCTAGCCAAAAACATTCAGTACTTC.

The rearrangement joins TRBV27 to TRBJ1-1, with D maybe TRBD1 (5 bases). Trimming left V 8 bases short and J 6 bases short, with 7 bases between. The CDR3 extends over 10 amino acids. The germline V gene encodes CDR1 MNHEY and CDR2 SMNVEV (reference sequence). CDR3 in DNA: TGTGCCAGCCGGGGGTCTGAAGCTTTCTTT. Amino acids: CASRGSEAFF.

This clonotype was seen a few times. CDR3 sequence: CASSVTGTGVYEQYF. The CDR3 coding sequence is TGTGCCAGCAGCGTAACCGGGACAGGAGTCTACGAGCAGTACTTC. The rearrangement links TRBV4-2 to TRBJ2-7, with TRBD1 matching over 8 bases. V lost 5 bases to trimming and J lost 3 bases; unmatched junction nucleotides: 9. The CDR3 is made up of 15 amino acids. Germline loops: CDR1 LGHNA, CDR2 YNFKEQ.

This clonotype was counted only a few times. The chain uses TRBV20-1 and TRBJ1-6; D gene unclear. CDR3 length: 17 amino acids. Trimming stripped 0 bases from V and 0 bases from J, with 12 bases between. The germline CDR1 and CDR2 sequences are DFQATT and SNEGSKA (reference sequence). In nucleotides, the CDR3 is TGCAGTGCTAGAGATGGTCAGACCAGCTCCTATAATTCACCCCTCCACTTT. Translation gives CSARDGQTSSYNSPLHF.

This clonotype has ten or more counts. This rearrangement joins TRBV4-2 to TRBJ2-3; 8 bases line up with TRBD2. Germline lookup yields CDR1 LGHNA and CDR2 YNFKEQ. V lost 1 base and J lost 4; bases outside the gene matches: 7. CDR3 length: 16 residues. The CDR3 DNA reads as TGTGCCAGCAGCCAAGTCGTACCGGGAGGGGCAGATACGCAGTATTTT. Protein product: CASSQVVPGGADTQYF.